The 9 T cell receptor beta chains below all came from one sample that was sequenced in a study of T cell repertoires in cytomegalovirus infection. TCRdb re-derived calls from the reads in MiXCR, one entry per CDR3 protein. The table records roughly 720,000 distinct CDR3 sequences, about 40% of them present only once. The sample was PBMCs. These TCRs come from a human donor in good health (CMV status not recorded). Some clones in this sample may be carry-over from other donors' samples.

This clonotype occurred a few times. This chain uses TRBV14 with TRBJ2-5, with 7 bases matching TRBD2. The CDR3 totals 16 residues. V dropped 0 bases and J dropped 0; count of bases not matched to a gene: 4. CDR1 is SGHDN, CDR2 FVKESK, per germline. The DNA for the CDR3 is TGTGCCAGCAGCCAAGATCGGGGGGAGTACCAAGAGACCCAGTACTTC. Its protein product is CASSQDRGEYQETQYF.

This clonotype came up once. A much larger clone is a single base away; this may be a read error. The chain uses TRBV7-2 and TRBJ2-7; no firm D call. The CDR3 runs to 13 residues. In germline, CDR1 is SGHTA, CDR2 FQGNSA. As DNA, the CDR3 is TGTGCCAGCAGCTTCTCCTCACCCTACGAGCAGTGCTTC. Protein: CASSFSSPYEQCF. Filled out from reference TRBV7-2 and TRBJ2-7, the complete variable domain reads GAGVSQSPSNKVTEKGKDVELRCDPISGHTALYWYRQSLGQGLEFLIYFQGNSAPDKSGLPSDRFSAERTGGSVSTLTIQRTQQEDSAVYLCASSFSSPYEQCFGPGTRLTVT.

This clonotype is a singleton in its sample. This sequence joins TRBV27 and TRBJ2-7; tentatively, D is TRBD1 (6 bases). This CDR3 is 16 amino acids long. CDR1 and CDR2 (germline): MNHEY, SMNVEV (reference sequence). V was clipped by 4 bases and J by 3 bases, with 19 bases between them. The CDR3 bases are TGTGCCAGCAGTTCCTCCACAGGGCCAATACTCTACGAGCAGTACTTC. Residues: CASSSSTGPILYEQYF.

The chain combines TRBV11-2 with TRBJ1-2; 9 positions agree with TRBD1. Germline loops: CDR1 SGHAT, CDR2 FQNNGV. This CDR3 has 15 residues. J lost 4 bases, V lost 5 bases, and 8 bases had no gene match. This CDR3 reads CASSLRDRDPYGYTF. CDR3 sequence (DNA): TGTGCCAGCAGCCTCCGGGACAGGGATCCCTATGGCTACACCTTC. Together with reference TRBV11-2 and TRBJ1-2, the CDR3 gives the full variable domain: EAGVAQSPRYKIIEKRQSVAFWCNPISGHATLYWYQQILGQGPKLLIQFQNNGVVDDSQLPKDRFSAERLKGVDSTLKIQPAKLEDSAVYLCASSLRDRDPYGYTFGSGTRLTVV.

The chain couples TRBV12-3 or TRBV12-4 to TRBJ2-7; D gene unclear. This CDR3 comprises 14 residues. The V and J ends lost 5 bases and 1 base respectively, with 12 bases between them. The CDR3 spells CASSPVHGSYEQYF. DNA for the CDR3: TGTGCCAGCAGTCCCGTTCACGGATCCTACGAGCAGTACTTC.

The chain has TRBV27 and TRBJ1-2; 10 bases match TRBD1. V was pared by 0 bases and J by 8 bases, with 9 bases of the junction left unmatched. This CDR3 contains 16 residues. Germline V gene sequence: CDR1 MNHEY, CDR2 SMNVEV (reference sequence). CDR3 nucleotides: TGTGCCAGCAGTTTATCGAGGGGGGACAGGGGCCGGGGCTACACCTTC. Its protein product is CASSLSRGDRGRGYTF.

In its sample, this clonotype was seen a few times. The chain couples TRBV29-1 to TRBJ1-1; D call uncertain. This CDR3 is built from 10 residues. V was pared by 5 bases and J by 4 bases, with 5 bases between. The germline CDR1 and CDR2 sequences are SQVTM and ANQGSEA. CDR3 nucleotides: TGCAGCGTTCGAGCCACTGAAGCTTTCTTT. This codes for CSVRATEAFF.

This chain connects TRBV7-9 to TRBJ2-3; no clear D. V was pared by 5 bases and J by 2 bases, with 14 bases between. Germline V gene sequence: CDR1 SEHNR, CDR2 FQNEAQ (reference sequence). This CDR3 contains 15 residues. CDR3 bases: TGTGCCAGCAGCATCGTTTCCCCGTACACAGATACGCAGTATTTT. Protein sequence: CASSIVSPYTDTQYF. The variable domain in full, completed from reference TRBV7-9 and TRBJ2-3, reads DTGVSQNPRHKITKRGQNVTFRCDPISEHNRLYWYRQTLGQGPEFLTYFQNEAQLEKSRLLSDRFSAERPKGSFSTLEIQRTEQGDSAMYLCASSIVSPYTDTQYFGPGTRLTVL.

This clonotype was recorded only once. The junction differs from germline at one of its ends, possibly a read error. The chain combines TRBV6-6 with TRBJ1-4, with D uncertain. CDR1 and CDR2 from the germline V gene are MNHNY and SVGAGI (reference sequence). CDR3 length equals 17 residues. The CDR3 reads CASSPGTMSYPNGKLFF. DNA for the CDR3: TGTGCCAGCAGTCCTGGTACAATGTCCTACCCCAATGGAAAACTGTTTTTT.